A single T cell receptor (beta chain) is shown here with its context. It lacks a known antigen. No per-base quality is available; no much larger clone lies one base away. The sample originates from a study of shared clonotypes between healthy human individuals (TCRdb year 2020). About the investigation overall: Three men and a couple of women, aged 18 to 49 years, made up the cohort. For each donor, CD4 naive and CD4 memory were each run on three plates, CD8 naive on two plates, and CD8 memory on one plate. Blood TCR repertoires of about five healthy adults were deeply sequenced to estimate repertoire size and the extent of clonotype sharing between individuals. Different laboratories and diverse techniques were used to prepare libraries and sequence TCR repertoires, to increase sequencing depth and limit assay-specific biases. Each donor's leukapheresis produced roughly between roughly 0.85 and 9.5 billion PBMCs.

Study-wide findings and limitations: Because the study included only a small number of donors, the genetic and exposure-history diversity represented was limited. Sampling was restricted to blood, and TCR repertoires in tissue are likely to differ from TCR repertoires in blood. Even with the large sequencing depth, rarefaction of the sorted-subset datasets indicated that sequencing was incomplete. Compared with non-shared clonotypes, clonotypes shared by all four sorted-subset donors had higher generation probabilities. Sharing across a few donors was observed for around 5% of naive CD4, about 3.2% of naive CD8, over 2% of memory CD4, and about 0.4% of memory CD8 clonotypes. Based on pairwise subsampling, the degree of clonotype sharing among donors was expected to be affected by sequencing depth. Naive subsets generally had larger estimated clonotype richness than memory subsets did.

The donors were healthy, HIV-negative adults with no recently reported acute infections or vaccinations. Every donor was a Caucasian adult living in Nashville, Tennessee, USA. Magnetic negative selection was used to enrich CD4+ T cells, after which naive cells were positively selected on CD45RA and the negative fraction became the memory subset. After blood collection by leukapheresis, PBMCs were isolated using Ficoll-Histopaque density gradient centrifugation and then cryopreserved in the vapor phase of liquid nitrogen. Analytical flow cytometry was used to check the purity and quantity of each magnetically sorted T cell population. From each sorted fraction, genomic DNA was isolated and quantified by UV absorbance on a Nanodrop 2000c. The CDR3 measures 14 amino acids from cysteine to phenylalanine. The only DNA kept is the CDR3, 42 bases in frame from the first base. Here V drops 5 bases and J drops 8 bases, and the junction holds 7 bases not matched to any gene. CDR1 and CDR2, per the germline V gene, are MGHRA and YSYEKL.

TCR CDR3 regions were amplified from genomic DNA by multiplex PCR using the deep immunoSEQ assay. Extracted genomic DNA from each cell subset was distributed evenly across all wells of several immunoSEQ 96-well plates, and each plate was treated as a replicate. For sorted subsets, about 200 ng genomic DNA, equal to tens of thousands of T cell genomes, was loaded into each replicate PCR. Purified libraries were measured with a Qubit 3.0 fluorometer, size-checked on a Bioanalyzer 2100, and measured again with the KAPA Library Quantification kit. Each immunoSEQ 96-well plate was sequenced on its own single-read 150-cycle Illumina NextSeq 550 flow cell. Turning to the authors' computational methods: Because only junctional sequences without quality scores were contained in the immunoSEQ output, filtering matching that applied to full-length reads could not be performed. To assign V/J genes and CDR3, sequences were annotated against IMGT germline references using PyIR, a Python wrapper for IgBLAST v1.9. Reads were filtered out if the reads had weak V/J assignments (E-value above 1e-6), no CDR3, stop codons, out-of-frame junctions, or ambiguous translated residues. V3J clonotypes were defined as sequences sharing the same inferred V gene, J gene, and CDR3 amino acid sequence. Percentage overlap between repertoires was computed as shared unique clonotypes divided by the size of the smaller repertoire. Richness of each repertoire was evaluated using RTK rarefaction, the Chao1 estimator, and Recon v2.1 estimates of unobserved clonotypes. OLGA was used to compute generation probabilities for all TCRbeta clonotypes that the gDNA method yielded from four donors. TCRdb took this table from immuneACCESS and kept in-frame rearrangements with V and J called. Such tables lack part of the clones; where checked against another copy, unresolved V genes explain under half of the gap, and the rest is unexplained. From that table come the V and J calls and clone size; the DNA was used to work out D and trimming. Counted in this sample were roughly 2.5 million clones; about 92% of them appeared once. The ten largest account for 0.11% to 0.15% of the sample.

This sequence uses TRBV4-1 and TRBJ1-4; 8 middle bases align to TRBD1. This clonotype was sampled from a man younger than 35 in good health. The sequenced sample consisted of naive CD4+ T cells sorted from blood. Explained via the paper, the cell subset or site label denotes: CD45RA+ positively selected. This receptor has the CDR3 CASSDRGEREKLFF. The DNA sequence reads TGCGCCAGCAGCGACAGGGGCGAGAGAGAAAAACTGTTTTTT.